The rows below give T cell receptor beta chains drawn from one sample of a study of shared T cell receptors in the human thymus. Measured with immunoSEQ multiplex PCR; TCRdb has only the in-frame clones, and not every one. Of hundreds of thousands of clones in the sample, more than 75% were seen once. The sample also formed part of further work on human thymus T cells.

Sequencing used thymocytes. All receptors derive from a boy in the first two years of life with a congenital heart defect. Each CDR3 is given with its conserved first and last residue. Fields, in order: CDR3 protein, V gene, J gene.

CASREGLGVFEESYEQYF	TRBV11-2	TRBJ2-7
CASSPPLSGGIHPTQYF	TRBV7-9	TRBJ2-3
CASRSPRVNYGYTF	TRBV6-1	TRBJ1-2
CASSPAATEAFF	TRBV18	TRBJ1-1
CASIPPLGGGLHGYTF	TRBV7-2	TRBJ1-2
CASSLDPQGGTLSWSGLSLDTQYF	TRBV28	TRBJ2-3
CASSYYRTSGHSTDTQYF	TRBV7-9	TRBJ2-3
CSVEQRTGTGAGELFF	TRBV29-1	TRBJ2-2
CASRSGTPETQYF	TRBV6-1	TRBJ2-5
CASSLPTLRGGHNEQFF	TRBV7-6	TRBJ2-1
CASSTRGSQGSYEQYF	TRBV21-1	TRBJ2-7
CASSQERGYEQYF	TRBV4-1	TRBJ2-7
CASSHQWAGTMNEQFF	TRBV7-3	TRBJ2-1
CASSEGGLSYNEQFF	TRBV6-1	TRBJ2-1
CASSLERQSNQPQHF	TRBV28	TRBJ1-5
CASSRRTGGSFAYEQYF	TRBV7-2	TRBJ2-7
CASSQDSGLAGPTDTQYF	TRBV4-1	TRBJ2-3
CASSLGLASTGELFF	TRBV7-2	TRBJ2-2
CASSPNPGGSYEQYF	TRBV14	TRBJ2-7
CASSVGTTDTQYF	TRBV10-2	TRBJ2-3
CASSMDSEQFF	TRBV5-1	TRBJ2-1
CASSADRDSGNTIYF	TRBV5-6	TRBJ1-3
CASSFRTGETQYF	TRBV11-3	TRBJ2-5
CASSITGEVGNEQFF	TRBV9	TRBJ2-1
CASSSTGLVETQYF	TRBV5-4	TRBJ2-5
CACLDVGNTEAFF	TRBV30	TRBJ1-1
CASSPTGGAVNEQFF	TRBV28	TRBJ2-1
CASSPDSALRDEQFF	TRBV7-9	TRBJ2-1
CASSDSGRAEGNQPQHF	TRBV2	TRBJ1-5
CASSPHTDTQYF	TRBV28	TRBJ2-3
CASRDGTGITEAFF	TRBV19	TRBJ1-1
CASGQEGPRQVSSYEQYF	TRBV4-3	TRBJ2-7
CASRSLDDLTSGGTDTQYF	TRBV5-4	TRBJ2-3
CASGCSSRGDTQYF	TRBV27	TRBJ2-3
CASSPHPRGAYTIYF	TRBV9	TRBJ1-3
CATSKGGGGETQYF	TRBV15	TRBJ2-5
CASSPSTGTGILQGTEAFF	TRBV18	TRBJ1-1